This T cell receptor (beta chain) stems from a study of blood T cell repertoires in COVID-19. Across the whole study: The United States, Italy and Spain provided the acute and convalescent COVID-19 samples. T cells, B-cell-depleted T cells, or PBMCs provided the cDNA or gDNA that served as material.

How the authors handled the data: Counts of nucleated cells, estimated from reference gene primer amplification, were obtained. Using immunoSEQ multiplex PCR, the repertoire was profiled, and TCRdb retains in-frame clones only, with some absent. V and J calls and clone size follow that table, whereas D and trimming were derived from the DNA. The sample has 150,000 or so clones, 81% seen once. The germline V gene encodes CDR1 SGHTA and CDR2 FQGTGA. With V trimmed by 4 bases and J by 6 bases, 3 bases remained unmatched. This CDR3 contains 14 residues. This receptor was identified in a man between 60 and 70 years old with active or convalescent COVID-19. Sequencing used peripheral blood. The V gene is TRBV7-3, the J gene TRBJ2-3; 11 bases line up with TRBD2. Here the CDR3 DNA reads TGTGCCAGCAGCTCGACTAGCGGGGTTGATACGCAGTATTTT. Residues: CASSSTSGVDTQYF.